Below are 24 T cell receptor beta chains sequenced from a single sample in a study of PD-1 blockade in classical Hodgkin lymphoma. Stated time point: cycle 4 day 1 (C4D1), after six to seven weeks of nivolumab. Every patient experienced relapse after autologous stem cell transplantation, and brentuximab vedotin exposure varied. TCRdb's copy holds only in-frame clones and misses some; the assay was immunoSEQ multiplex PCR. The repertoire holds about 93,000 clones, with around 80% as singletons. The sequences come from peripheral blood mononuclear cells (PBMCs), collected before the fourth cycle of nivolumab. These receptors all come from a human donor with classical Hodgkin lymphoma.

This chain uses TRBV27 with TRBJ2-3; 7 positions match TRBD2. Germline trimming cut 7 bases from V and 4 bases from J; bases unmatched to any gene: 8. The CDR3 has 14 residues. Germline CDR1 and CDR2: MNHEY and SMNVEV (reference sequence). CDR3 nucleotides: TGTGCCAGCACACCTCGCGGGAGTGCAGATACGCAGTATTTT. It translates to CASTPRGSADTQYF.

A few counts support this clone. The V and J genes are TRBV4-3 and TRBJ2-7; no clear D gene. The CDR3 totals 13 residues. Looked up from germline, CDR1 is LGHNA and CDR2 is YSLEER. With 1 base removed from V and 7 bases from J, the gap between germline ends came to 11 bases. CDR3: CASSQAPSREQYF. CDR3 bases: TGCGCCAGCAGCCAAGCCCCCTCGAGGGAGCAGTACTTC.

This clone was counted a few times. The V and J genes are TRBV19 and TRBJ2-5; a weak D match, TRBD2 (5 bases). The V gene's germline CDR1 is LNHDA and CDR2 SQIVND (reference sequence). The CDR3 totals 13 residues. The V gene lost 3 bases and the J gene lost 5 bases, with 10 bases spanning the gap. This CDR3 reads CASSMASGETQYF. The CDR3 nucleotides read TGTGCCAGTAGTATGGCGTCGGGGGAGACCCAGTACTTC.

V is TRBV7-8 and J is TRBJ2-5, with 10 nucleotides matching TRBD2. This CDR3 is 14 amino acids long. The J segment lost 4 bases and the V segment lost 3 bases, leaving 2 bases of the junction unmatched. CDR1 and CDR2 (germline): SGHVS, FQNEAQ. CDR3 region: CASSFTSGVETQYF. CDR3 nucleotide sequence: TGTGCCAGCAGCTTTACTAGCGGGGTAGAGACCCAGTACTTC.

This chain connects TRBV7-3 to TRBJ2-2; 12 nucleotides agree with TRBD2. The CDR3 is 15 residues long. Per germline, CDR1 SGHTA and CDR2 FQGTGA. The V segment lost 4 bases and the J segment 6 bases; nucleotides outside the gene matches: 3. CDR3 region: CASSSSGRAAGELFF. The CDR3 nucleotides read TGTGCCAGCAGCTCTAGCGGGAGGGCCGCCGGGGAGCTGTTTTTT.

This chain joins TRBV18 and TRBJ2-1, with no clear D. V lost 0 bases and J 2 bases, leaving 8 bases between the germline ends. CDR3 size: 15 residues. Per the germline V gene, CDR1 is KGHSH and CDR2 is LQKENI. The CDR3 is CASSPPTNTYNEQFF. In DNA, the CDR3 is TGTGCCAGCTCACCACCGACGAATACCTACAATGAGCAGTTCTTC.

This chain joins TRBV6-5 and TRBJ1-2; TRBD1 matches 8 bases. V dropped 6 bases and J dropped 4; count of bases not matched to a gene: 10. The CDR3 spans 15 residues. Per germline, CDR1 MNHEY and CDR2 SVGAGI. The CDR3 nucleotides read TGTGCCAGCAGGCCTCCCCCCGACAGGGGCTATGGCTACACCTTC. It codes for CASRPPPDRGYGYTF.

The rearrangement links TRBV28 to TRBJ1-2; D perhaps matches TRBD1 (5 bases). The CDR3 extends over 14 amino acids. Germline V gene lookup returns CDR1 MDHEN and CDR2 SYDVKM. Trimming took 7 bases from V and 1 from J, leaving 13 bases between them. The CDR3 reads CASKGVNFNYGYTF. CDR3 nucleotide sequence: TGTGCCAGCAAAGGGGTAAACTTTAACTATGGCTACACCTTC.

DNA for the CDR3: TGTGCCAGCTCACCAACCGACCAAGAGACCCAGTACTTC. Translation gives CASSPTDQETQYF. The chain combines TRBV18 with TRBJ2-5, with no clear D. The V gene's germline CDR1 is KGHSH and CDR2 LQKENI. CDR3 length: 13 amino acids. The V end lost 2 bases, the J end lost 0 bases, and 4 bases lay between the germline ends.

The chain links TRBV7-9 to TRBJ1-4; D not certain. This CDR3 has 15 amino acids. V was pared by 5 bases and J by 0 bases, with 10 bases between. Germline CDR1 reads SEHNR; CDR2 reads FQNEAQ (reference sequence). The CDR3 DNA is TGTGCCAGCAGCCTTTACATGGCAACTAATGAAAAACTGTTTTTT. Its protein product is CASSLYMATNEKLFF.

CDR3 DNA: TGTGCCAGCAGTTACTACGGGGGTCGGCAAGAGACCCAGTACTTC. Protein product: CASSYYGGRQETQYF. This rearrangement joins TRBV6-5 to TRBJ2-5, with TRBD2 as a possible D gene (6 bases). CDR1 MNHEY and CDR2 SVGAGI come from the germline V gene. The CDR3 contains 15 residues. Trimming took 1 base from V and 2 from J, leaving 11 bases between them.

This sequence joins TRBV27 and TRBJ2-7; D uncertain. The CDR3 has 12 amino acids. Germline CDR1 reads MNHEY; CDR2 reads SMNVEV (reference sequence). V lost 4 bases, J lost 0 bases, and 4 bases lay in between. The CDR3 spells CASSSTSYEQYF. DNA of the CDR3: TGTGCCAGCAGTTCCACCTCCTACGAGCAGTACTTC.

CDR3 amino acids: CASSSRGTYEQYF. The DNA for the CDR3 is TGTGCCAGCAGTTCCCGGGGGACCTACGAGCAGTACTTC. The chain links TRBV27 to TRBJ2-7; a weak D match, TRBD2 (6 bases). V shed 4 bases and J shed 2 bases, with 9 bases lying between them. The CDR3 loop spans 13 amino acids. From germline, CDR1 is MNHEY and CDR2 SMNVEV (reference sequence).

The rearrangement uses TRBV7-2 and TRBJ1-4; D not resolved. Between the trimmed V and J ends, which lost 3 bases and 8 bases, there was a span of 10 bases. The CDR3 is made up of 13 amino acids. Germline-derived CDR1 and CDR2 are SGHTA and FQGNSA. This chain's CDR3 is CASSFGNQEKLFF. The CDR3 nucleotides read TGTGCCAGCAGCTTCGGCAACCAGGAAAAACTGTTTTTT.

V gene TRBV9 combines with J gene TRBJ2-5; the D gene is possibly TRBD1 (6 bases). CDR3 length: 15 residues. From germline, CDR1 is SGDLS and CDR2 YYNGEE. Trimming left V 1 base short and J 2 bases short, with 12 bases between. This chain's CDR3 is CASSVFTGRQETQYF. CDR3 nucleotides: TGTGCCAGCAGCGTATTTACAGGGCGGCAAGAGACCCAGTACTTC. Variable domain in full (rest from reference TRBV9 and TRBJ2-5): DSGVTQTPKHLITATGQRVTLRCSPRSGDLSVYWYQQSLDQGLQFLIQYYNGEERAKGNILERFSAQQFPDLHSELNLSSLELGDSALYFCASSVFTGRQETQYFGPGTRLLVL.

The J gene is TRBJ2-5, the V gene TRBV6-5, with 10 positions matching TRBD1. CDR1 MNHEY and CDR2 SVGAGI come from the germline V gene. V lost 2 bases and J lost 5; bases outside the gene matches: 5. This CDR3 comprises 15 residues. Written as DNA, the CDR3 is TGTGCCAGCAGTTACAGGGGACAGGGGAGGGAGACCCAGTACTTC. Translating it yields CASSYRGQGRETQYF.

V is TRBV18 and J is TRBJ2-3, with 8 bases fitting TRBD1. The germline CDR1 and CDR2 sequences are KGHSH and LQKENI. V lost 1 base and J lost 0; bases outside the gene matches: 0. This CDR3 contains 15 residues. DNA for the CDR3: TGTGCCAGCTCACCACGACAGGGGAGCACAGATACGCAGTATTTT. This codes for CASSPRQGSTDTQYF.

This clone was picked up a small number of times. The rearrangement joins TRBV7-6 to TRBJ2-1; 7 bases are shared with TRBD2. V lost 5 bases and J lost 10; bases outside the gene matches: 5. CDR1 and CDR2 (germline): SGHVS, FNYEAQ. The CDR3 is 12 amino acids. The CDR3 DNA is TGTGCCAGCAGCGCTCGCGGGGGAGAGCAGTTCTTC. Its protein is CASSARGGEQFF. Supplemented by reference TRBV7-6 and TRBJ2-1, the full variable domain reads GAGVSQSPRYKVTKRGQDVALRCDPISGHVSLYWYRQALGQGPEFLTYFNYEAQQDKSGLPNDRFSAERPEGSISTLTIQRTEQRDSAMYRCASSARGGEQFFGPGTRLTVL.

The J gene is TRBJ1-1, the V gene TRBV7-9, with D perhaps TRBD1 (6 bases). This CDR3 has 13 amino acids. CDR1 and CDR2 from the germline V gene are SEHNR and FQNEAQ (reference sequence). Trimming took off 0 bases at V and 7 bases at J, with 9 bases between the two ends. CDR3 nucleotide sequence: TGTGCCAGCAGCTTAGCTCTGGACAGTGAAGCTTTCTTT. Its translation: CASSLALDSEAFF.

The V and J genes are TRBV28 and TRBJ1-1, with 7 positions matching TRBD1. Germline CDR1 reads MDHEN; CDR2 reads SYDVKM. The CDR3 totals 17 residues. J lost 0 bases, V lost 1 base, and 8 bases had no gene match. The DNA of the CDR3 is TGTGCCAGCAGTTTATCGCTAGGGACAGCTATGAACACTGAAGCTTTCTTT. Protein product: CASSLSLGTAMNTEAFF.

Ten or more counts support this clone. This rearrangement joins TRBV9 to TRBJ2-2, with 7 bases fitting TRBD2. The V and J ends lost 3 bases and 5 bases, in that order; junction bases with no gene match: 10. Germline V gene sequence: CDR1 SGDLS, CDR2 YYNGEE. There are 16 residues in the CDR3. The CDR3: CASSGPGGGFTGELFF. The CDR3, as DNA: TGTGCCAGCAGCGGACCCGGGGGAGGGTTTACCGGGGAGCTGTTTTTT. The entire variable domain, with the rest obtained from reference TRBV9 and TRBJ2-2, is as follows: DSGVTQTPKHLITATGQRVTLRCSPRSGDLSVYWYQQSLDQGLQFLIQYYNGEERAKGNILERFSAQQFPDLHSELNLSSLELGDSALYFCASSGPGGGFTGELFFGEGSRLTVL.

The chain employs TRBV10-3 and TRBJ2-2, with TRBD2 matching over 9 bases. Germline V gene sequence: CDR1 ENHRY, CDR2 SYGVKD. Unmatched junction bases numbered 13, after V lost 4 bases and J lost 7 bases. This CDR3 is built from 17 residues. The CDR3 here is CAISGGLARAAGGELFF. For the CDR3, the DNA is TGTGCCATCAGTGGGGGACTAGCAAGGGCCGCCGGCGGGGAGCTGTTTTTT.

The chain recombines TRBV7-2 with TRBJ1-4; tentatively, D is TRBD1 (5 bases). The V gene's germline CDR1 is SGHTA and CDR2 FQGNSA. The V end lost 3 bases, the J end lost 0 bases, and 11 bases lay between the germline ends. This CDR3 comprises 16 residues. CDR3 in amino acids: CASSLRGRATNEKLFF. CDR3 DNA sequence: TGTGCCAGCAGCTTGAGGGGCCGCGCAACTAATGAAAAACTGTTTTTT.

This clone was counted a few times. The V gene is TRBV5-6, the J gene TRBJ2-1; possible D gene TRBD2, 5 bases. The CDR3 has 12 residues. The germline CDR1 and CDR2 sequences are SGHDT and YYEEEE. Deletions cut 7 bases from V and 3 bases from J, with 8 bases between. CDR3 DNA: TGTGCCAGCTGGACTGGCTACAATGAGCAGTTCTTC. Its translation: CASWTGYNEQFF.